The T cell receptor (beta chain) under discussion was sequenced for a study of blood T cell repertoires in COVID-19. As for the study in general: Specimens from acute and convalescent COVID-19 originated in the United States, Italy and Spain. T cells, B-cell-depleted T cells, or PBMCs supplied cDNA or gDNA.

Per the authors' pipeline: Nucleated cell counts were estimated from reference gene primer amplification. Clones were read by immunoSEQ multiplex PCR, and TCRdb kept only the in-frame ones, dropping some. The V and J calls and the clone size are those of that table, but D and trimming were determined from the DNA. The sample carries approximately 220,000 clones, over 75% recorded once. The clonotype originates from a man aged 50 to 60 with acute or convalescent COVID-19. Input material: peripheral blood.

CDR3 sequence: CASSSRIGESSGNTIYF. The CDR3 DNA follows: TGTGCCAGTAGCTCGCGGATAGGGGAAAGCTCTGGAAACACCATATATTTT. The genes are TRBV19 and TRBJ1-3, with a possible D match to TRBD1 (5 bases). CDR1 is LNHDA and CDR2 is SQIVND in the germline V gene (reference sequence). V was trimmed by 6 bases and J by 0 bases, leaving 18 bases between them. This CDR3 has 17 residues.